Below, 10 T cell receptor beta chains from the same sample are listed, as sequenced in a study of blood T cell repertoires in COVID-19. Using immunoSEQ multiplex PCR, the repertoire was profiled, and TCRdb retains in-frame clones only, with some absent. The sample holds about 82,000 clones, 75% to 85% seen once. The sample was peripheral blood. Receptors were obtained from a man aged 55 to 69 with COVID-19, enrolled during active disease.

The V call is TRBV4-2, the J call TRBJ2-7, with 9 bases identical to TRBD2. The CDR3 has 17 residues. The V gene end was trimmed by 1 base and the J gene end by 4 bases; junction bases not matched to a gene: 11. From germline, CDR1 is LGHNA and CDR2 YNFKEQ. CDR3 residues: CASSQGGVSGRKYEQYF. Here the CDR3 DNA reads TGTGCCAGCAGCCAAGGGGGGGTGAGCGGGAGGAAGTACGAGCAGTACTTC.

The chain is built from TRBV6-5 and TRBJ2-3; 10 bases fit TRBD2. The CDR3 covers 13 residues. V lost 8 bases to trimming and J lost 3 bases; unmatched junction nucleotides: 2. The germline CDR1 and CDR2 sequences are MNHEY and SVGAGI. DNA for the CDR3: TGTGCCAGCTCTAGCGGGGGTACAGATACGCAGTATTTT. This translates into CASSSGGTDTQYF.

The rearrangement uses TRBV5-4 and TRBJ1-2; 9 nucleotides agree with TRBD1. The CDR3 is 16 residues long. Unmatched junction bases numbered 13, after V lost 5 bases and J lost 5 bases. Germline V CDR1 and CDR2: SGHNT, YYREEE (reference sequence). CDR3 DNA sequence: TGTGCCAGCAGAAACCCCTCGGACAGGGGATATTATGGCTACACCTTC. Translation: CASRNPSDRGYYGYTF.

The rearrangement links TRBV24-1 to TRBJ2-7, with D maybe TRBD2 (7 bases). The germline CDR1 and CDR2 sequences are KGHDR and SFDVKD. V gave up 4 bases and J gave up 5 bases, with 17 bases separating them. The CDR3 extends over 15 amino acids. The CDR3 spells CATSEGRGGRDEQYF. The CDR3 DNA sequence: TGTGCCACCAGTGAAGGGAGGGGGGGCAGAGACGAGCAGTACTTC.

As concerns this clone: Other DNA sequences from this sample encode an identical CDR3 as well. This chain uses TRBV6-5 with TRBJ1-4, with 8 bases lining up with TRBD1. J lost 5 bases, V lost 0 bases, and 2 bases had no gene match. Germline CDR1 reads MNHEY; CDR2 reads SVGAGI. This CDR3 has 15 amino acids. The CDR3 region has the DNA TGTGCCAGCAGTTACTCCCCAGGGGGCAATGAAAAACTGTTTTTT. This sequence encodes CASSYSPGGNEKLFF.

The chain carries TRBV27 and TRBJ2-5; 11 nucleotides match TRBD2. Trimming removed 3 bases from V and 3 bases from J; junction bases left unmatched: 0. Looked up from germline, CDR1 is MNHEY and CDR2 is SMNVEV (reference sequence). The CDR3 has 14 residues. CDR3 sequence (DNA): TGTGCCAGCAGTTTGACTAGCGGGGAAGAGACCCAGTACTTC. It is translated as CASSLTSGEETQYF.

The chain employs TRBV7-2 and TRBJ2-5; 9 nucleotides match TRBD1. Germline trimming cut 3 bases from V and 1 base from J; bases unmatched to any gene: 6. From germline, CDR1 is SGHTA and CDR2 FQGNSA. The CDR3 is made up of 16 amino acids. The DNA of the CDR3 is TGTGCCAGCAGCTTGGGGACAGGGAGGCGCCAAGAGACCCAGTACTTC. Encoded protein: CASSLGTGRRQETQYF.

The rearrangement joins TRBV5-1 to TRBJ1-1; D gene unclear. Per the germline V gene, CDR1 is SGHRS and CDR2 is YFSETQ. Trimming cost V 0 bases and J 1 base, with 7 bases left between them. The CDR3 extends over 14 amino acids. The CDR3 sequence is CASSLEPRNTEAFF. The CDR3 DNA sequence: TGCGCCAGCAGCTTGGAACCGAGGAACACTGAAGCTTTCTTT.

This chain uses TRBV5-3 with TRBJ2-3, with D possibly TRBD2 on 6 matching bases. TRBV5-3 is assigned to the ORF class and has an uncertain function. This CDR3 spans 19 amino acids. V lost 0 bases and J 3 bases, leaving 23 bases between the germline ends. CDR3 protein: CARSLEVRLKGGRTDTQYF. DNA for the CDR3: TGTGCCAGAAGCTTGGAAGTCAGGCTAAAGGGTGGGAGGACAGATACGCAGTATTTT.

The chain uses TRBV18 and TRBJ2-7, with 9 nucleotides matching TRBD2. The CDR3 totals 14 residues. Germline assignment: CDR1 KGHSH and CDR2 LQKENI. J lost 5 bases, V lost 6 bases, and 8 bases had no gene match. Here the CDR3 DNA reads TGTGCCAGCTCGGGACTAGCTTTCGTCCACGAGCAGTACTTC. Its protein is CASSGLAFVHEQYF.